A selection of T cell receptor beta chains follows, all from one sample in a study of Ad26.COV2.S vaccination and SARS-CoV-2 variants. Assay: immunoSEQ multiplex PCR; the TCRdb copy retains only in-frame clones and omits some. The sample consists of hundreds of thousands of clones, more than 75% of them appearing once. Here the sequenced sample was peripheral blood, taken in a trial of Ad26.COV2.S vaccine versus placebo. Receptors originate from a person aged 18-60 years who received the Ad26.COV2.S COVID-19 vaccine or a placebo. The CDR3 runs from the conserved cysteine through the conserved F or W. The D gene is left open where the match is weak. Only some rows state a clone size, as once, few, many or a class for expanded clones.

CDR3 protein: CASSPTQDGGLNTEAFF; CDR3 DNA: TGTGCCAGCAGCCCTACCCAGGACGGGGGGCTGAACACTGAAGCTTTCTTT; clone size: NA; V gene: TRBV3-1/TRBV3-2; D gene: NA; J gene: TRBJ1-1
CDR3 protein: CAWSVLAGVDTGELFF; CDR3 DNA: TGTGCCTGGAGTGTTCTAGCGGGGGTTGACACCGGGGAGCTGTTTTTT; clone size: NA; V gene: TRBV30; D gene: TRBD2; J gene: TRBJ2-2
CDR3 protein: CACQFGQGFTGANVLTF; CDR3 DNA: TGTGCCTGCCAATTTGGACAGGGGTTCACTGGGGCCAACGTCCTGACTTTC; clone size: NA; V gene: TRBV30; D gene: TRBD1; J gene: TRBJ2-6
CDR3 protein: CASSVSLLYEQYF; CDR3 DNA: TGTGCCAGCAGCGTATCCCTACTATACGAGCAGTACTTC; clone size: NA; V gene: TRBV12-3/TRBV12-4; D gene: NA; J gene: TRBJ2-7
CDR3 protein: CASSLNEYEQYF; CDR3 DNA: TGTGCCAGCAGCTTAAATGAGTACGAGCAGTACTTC; clone size: once; V gene: TRBV11-2; D gene: NA; J gene: TRBJ2-7
CDR3 protein: CASSARWAGTEAHEQYF; CDR3 DNA: TGTGCCAGCAGCGCACGCTGGGCGGGGACAGAGGCCCACGAGCAGTACTTC; clone size: NA; V gene: TRBV7-6; D gene: NA; J gene: TRBJ2-7
CDR3 protein: CARSFPAATDTQYF; CDR3 DNA: TGTGCCAGAAGCTTCCCAGCTGCCACAGATACGCAGTATTTT; clone size: once; V gene: TRBV5-3; D gene: NA; J gene: TRBJ2-3
CDR3 protein: CASSVVTEPYGYTF; CDR3 DNA: TGTGCCAGCAGCGTAGTGACAGAACCCTATGGCTACACCTTC; clone size: NA; V gene: TRBV9; D gene: NA; J gene: TRBJ1-2
CDR3 protein: CASSLGGGNTIYF; CDR3 DNA: TGTGCCAGCAGCTTAGGTGGCGGAAACACCATATATTTT; clone size: NA; V gene: TRBV7-9; D gene: NA; J gene: TRBJ1-3
CDR3 protein: CASSFGQGVLGYTF; CDR3 DNA: TGTGCCAGCAGCTTTGGACAGGGGGTTCTTGGCTACACCTTC; clone size: NA; V gene: TRBV7-9; D gene: TRBD1; J gene: TRBJ1-2
CDR3 protein: CASSLIIGNTEAFF; CDR3 DNA: TGCGCCAGCAGCCTGATAATCGGGAACACTGAAGCTTTCTTT; clone size: NA; V gene: TRBV4-3; D gene: NA; J gene: TRBJ1-1
CDR3 protein: CASSLEGQLFEAFF; CDR3 DNA: TGCGCCAGCAGCTTGGAGGGGCAGCTATTTGAAGCTTTCTTT; clone size: NA; V gene: TRBV5-1; D gene: NA; J gene: TRBJ1-1
CDR3 protein: CASRSGNNQPQHF; CDR3 DNA: TGTGCCAGCAGATCCGGGAACAATCAGCCCCAGCATTTT; clone size: NA; V gene: TRBV7-2; D gene: NA; J gene: TRBJ1-5
CDR3 protein: CASSQVPWKSNYGYTF; CDR3 DNA: TGTGCCAGCAGCCAAGTACCGTGGAAGTCGAACTATGGCTACACCTTC; clone size: NA; V gene: TRBV3-1/TRBV3-2; D gene: NA; J gene: TRBJ1-2
CDR3 protein: CASSLAGSTEAFF; CDR3 DNA: TGTGCCAGCAGCTTAGCGGGGAGCACTGAAGCTTTCTTT; clone size: NA; V gene: TRBV5-8; D gene: NA; J gene: TRBJ1-1
CDR3 protein: CASSQQGWQQETQYF; CDR3 DNA: TGTGCCAGCAGCCAGCAGGGATGGCAACAAGAGACCCAGTACTTC; clone size: NA; V gene: TRBV14; D gene: NA; J gene: TRBJ2-5
CDR3 protein: CASSSTGGSSYEQYF; CDR3 DNA: TGTGCCAGCAGTTCGACAGGGGGCTCATCCTACGAGCAGTACTTC; clone size: few; V gene: TRBV6-6; D gene: TRBD1; J gene: TRBJ2-7
CDR3 protein: CASSGTGGDTEAFF; CDR3 DNA: TGTGCCAGCAGCGGTACAGGGGGGGACACTGAAGCTTTCTTT; clone size: NA; V gene: TRBV7-3; D gene: TRBD1; J gene: TRBJ1-1
CDR3 protein: CASSLGRVTEAFF; CDR3 DNA: TGTGCCAGCAGTTTAGGCAGGGTAACTGAAGCTTTCTTT; clone size: NA; V gene: TRBV28; D gene: NA; J gene: TRBJ1-1
CDR3 protein: CAISEAQGSNQPQHF; CDR3 DNA: TGTGCCATCAGTGAGGCCCAGGGAAGCAATCAGCCCCAGCATTTT; clone size: NA; V gene: TRBV10-3; D gene: NA; J gene: TRBJ1-5
CDR3 protein: CASSLATSGGFTGELFF; CDR3 DNA: TGTGCCAGCAGCTTAGCGACTAGCGGGGGGTTCACCGGGGAGCTGTTTTTT; clone size: NA; V gene: TRBV7-6; D gene: TRBD2; J gene: TRBJ2-2
CDR3 protein: CASSSREVVDTEAFF; CDR3 DNA: TGTGCCAGCAGCTCCCGGGAGGTGGTGGACACTGAAGCTTTCTTT; clone size: NA; V gene: TRBV9; D gene: NA; J gene: TRBJ1-1
CDR3 protein: CASRAQGNNQPQHF; CDR3 DNA: TGTGCCAGCAGAGCACAGGGGAACAATCAGCCCCAGCATTTT; clone size: NA; V gene: TRBV6-5; D gene: TRBD1; J gene: TRBJ1-5
CDR3 protein: CASSPDGGPQHF; CDR3 DNA: TGTGCCAGCAGCCCGGACGGCGGGCCCCAGCATTTT; clone size: NA; V gene: TRBV5-5; D gene: NA; J gene: TRBJ1-5
CDR3 protein: CASSFLAGEGETQYF; CDR3 DNA: TGTGCCAGCAGCTTTTTAGCGGGGGAGGGGGAGACCCAGTACTTC; clone size: NA; V gene: TRBV11-2; D gene: TRBD2; J gene: TRBJ2-5
CDR3 protein: CASSYNNEQFF; CDR3 DNA: TGTGCCAGCAGTTACAACAATGAGCAGTTCTTC; clone size: few; V gene: TRBV6-6; D gene: NA; J gene: TRBJ2-1
CDR3 protein: CASSYYPQVSNSPLHF; CDR3 DNA: TGTGCCAGCAGTTACTACCCCCAGGTTTCGAATTCACCCCTCCACTTT; clone size: NA; V gene: TRBV6-5; D gene: NA; J gene: TRBJ1-6
CDR3 protein: CASSLDERNYEQYF; CDR3 DNA: TGTGCCAGCAGCTTAGATGAACGGAACTACGAGCAGTACTTC; clone size: NA; V gene: TRBV7-9; D gene: NA; J gene: TRBJ2-7
CDR3 protein: CATSRVWKGGNEQFF; CDR3 DNA: TGTGCCACCAGCAGAGTATGGAAGGGGGGCAATGAGCAGTTCTTC; clone size: once; V gene: TRBV15; D gene: NA; J gene: TRBJ2-1
CDR3 protein: CASRDTYLTEAFF; CDR3 DNA: TGTGCCAGCAGAGACACCTATCTTACTGAAGCTTTCTTT; clone size: NA; V gene: TRBV2; D gene: NA; J gene: TRBJ1-1
CDR3 protein: CASWGEADTQYF; CDR3 DNA: TGTGCCAGTTGGGGAGAGGCAGATACGCAGTATTTT; clone size: NA; V gene: TRBV19; D gene: NA; J gene: TRBJ2-3
CDR3 protein: CASSEGGTQETQYF; CDR3 DNA: TGTGCCAGCAGCGAGGGGGGGACTCAAGAGACCCAGTACTTC; clone size: NA; V gene: TRBV2; D gene: NA; J gene: TRBJ2-5
CDR3 protein: CASSLGLAGGHDTQYF; CDR3 DNA: TGTGCCAGCAGCCTTGGACTAGCGGGGGGGCACGATACGCAGTATTTT; clone size: NA; V gene: TRBV7-6; D gene: TRBD2; J gene: TRBJ2-3
CDR3 protein: CASQNDPQNTEAFF; CDR3 DNA: TGCGCCAGCCAAAACGACCCACAGAACACTGAAGCTTTCTTT; clone size: NA; V gene: TRBV5-1; D gene: NA; J gene: TRBJ1-1
CDR3 protein: CASGDRPQHF; CDR3 DNA: TGTGCTAGTGGGGACCGGCCCCAGCATTTT; clone size: NA; V gene: TRBV12-5; D gene: NA; J gene: TRBJ1-5
CDR3 protein: CASSIDGEGAPYIENQPQHF; CDR3 DNA: TGTGCCAGTAGTATAGACGGTGAAGGGGCACCATACATCGAGAATCAGCCCCAGCATTTT; clone size: NA; V gene: TRBV19; D gene: NA; J gene: TRBJ1-5
CDR3 protein: CASSQGPNTEAFF; CDR3 DNA: TGTGCCAGCAGTCAAGGTCCGAACACTGAAGCTTTCTTT; clone size: NA; V gene: TRBV25-1; D gene: NA; J gene: TRBJ1-1
CDR3 protein: CARPGGGLGTEAFF; CDR3 DNA: TGTGCCAGGCCTGGAGGGGGGCTGGGGACTGAAGCTTTCTTT; clone size: NA; V gene: TRBV19; D gene: NA; J gene: TRBJ1-1
CDR3 protein: CASTPDTLSTEAFF; CDR3 DNA: TGTGCCAGCACCCCAGACACCCTGAGTACTGAAGCTTTCTTT; clone size: NA; V gene: TRBV3-1/TRBV3-2; D gene: NA; J gene: TRBJ1-1
CDR3 protein: CASSESWVGSNQPQHF; CDR3 DNA: TGTGCCAGCAGTGAAAGTTGGGTGGGCAGCAATCAGCCCCAGCATTTT; clone size: NA; V gene: TRBV6-1; D gene: NA; J gene: TRBJ1-5
CDR3 protein: CATSRGTVGYTF; CDR3 DNA: TGTGCCACCAGCAGAGGGACAGTAGGCTACACCTTC; clone size: NA; V gene: TRBV15; D gene: NA; J gene: TRBJ1-2
CDR3 protein: CASSQGGTGYTEAFF; CDR3 DNA: TGCGCCAGCAGCCAAGGGGGGACAGGGTACACTGAAGCTTTCTTT; clone size: NA; V gene: TRBV4-1; D gene: TRBD1; J gene: TRBJ1-1